This TCR beta chain derives from a study of response to subunit inactivated influenza vaccine. This clonotype showed up many times. Its specificity is unknown. V trimming: 8 bases; J trimming: 2 bases; junction bases outside the gene matches: 6. Germline CDR1 LNHNV, CDR2 YYDKDF (reference sequence). The CDR3 contains 13 residues. MiXCR, applied by TCRdb to the RT-PCR reads, yields one record per CDR3 protein. The repertoire holds a few hundred thousand distinct CDR3 sequences, approximately 7.3% seen once, with around 12% in the top ten. Study observations and caveats: Authors suggested seasonal influenza vaccinations each recruit few new T cells.

This TCR came from a man between 50 and 69 years old who received an inactivated influenza vaccine. The V gene is TRBV15, the J gene TRBJ2-7; 7 bases align to TRBD1. The material sequenced was PBMCs from blood, taken 23 months after vaccination. The DNA for the CDR3 is TGTGCCACCGGACAGGAAACACCCTACGAGCAGTACTTC. This sequence encodes CATGQETPYEQYF.